These T cell receptor beta chains were read from a single sample in a study of blood T cells in healthy people across ages. In TCRdb, the 5' RACE reads were re-called with MiXCR into one record per CDR3 protein. The top ten clones hold about two fifths of a sample with around 750,000 distinct CDR3 sequences, about 53% of them seen once. The sample taken for sequencing was blood. The receptors originated from an elderly man in good health. Each CDR3 is given with its conserved first and last residue. The order of the fields is J gene, V gene, CDR3 protein.

>TRBJ1-4|TRBV20-1
CSARDLQGEKLFF
>TRBJ2-4|TRBV24-1
CATSESGVLYNEQYF
>TRBJ2-1|TRBV9
CASSVMSGRASDDEQFF
>TRBJ1-6|TRBV9
CASSVDAFSYNSPLHF
>TRBJ2-5|TRBV6-5
CASSTLWQKETQYF
>TRBJ1-2|TRBV9
CASSVGIRSGGRFINYGYTF
>TRBJ1-1|TRBV28
CASTPPYPGRAFF
>TRBJ2-5|TRBV9
CASSSRDPLNEQYF
>TRBJ2-7|TRBV6-1
CASSDRGNYEQYF
>TRBJ1-2|TRBV24-1
CATSDSRRGYGYTF
>NA|TRBV18
CASSRAATGEYEQYF
>TRBJ2-3|TRBV4-1
CASSQGQTSTDTQYF
>TRBJ2-7|TRBV6-5
CASSYGTSVAYEQYF
>TRBJ1-1|TRBV21-1
CASSRRWTEAFF
>TRBJ2-2|TRBV27
CASSHTGNTGELFF
>TRBJ2-7|TRBV7-2
CASSSPRVAGVFHEQYF
>TRBJ1-1|TRBV29-1
CSASQGAGTEAFF
>TRBJ1-2|TRBV4-1
CASSQDGLREVGNYGYTF
>TRBJ1-1|TRBV2
CASRGTGGTEAFF
>TRBJ1-1|TRBV7-9
CASSHGQGAEAFF
>TRBJ2-1|TRBV9
CASSGRHRDWGLNNEQFF
>TRBJ2-1|TRBV27
CATLFGSEQFF
>TRBJ2-7|TRBV5-6
CASSFRAGAGREQYF
>TRBJ2-1|TRBV5-1
CASSRGLDNEQFF
>TRBJ2-1|TRBV14
CASSQLQAGVGNEQFF
>NA|TRBV19
CASSSRLAGQSYEQYF
>TRBJ1-4|TRBV7-2
CASSLALREKLFF
>TRBJ2-7|TRBV29-1
CGASGSTSYEQYF
>TRBJ2-7|TRBV12-3/TRBV12-4
CASRRLAGGPNEQYF
>TRBJ2-3|TRBV12-3/TRBV12-4
CASSLREEAQYF
>TRBJ2-6|TRBV5-1
CASSLAPGGAGANVLTF
>TRBJ2-4|TRBV6-5
CASSSGTGGIIQYF
>TRBJ2-5|TRBV7-2
CASSEDWETRFF
>TRBJ2-7|TRBV15
CATSSPSRTSGYEQYF
>TRBJ1-4|TRBV7-8
CASSSVLGEKLFF
>TRBJ2-7|TRBV5-1
CASSLAGGLSEQYF
>NA|TRBV15
CATSRDVETGETQYF
>TRBJ2-1|TRBV20-1
CSALARREAGEQFF
>TRBJ2-3|TRBV7-3
CASSLISGRDSDTQYF
>TRBJ1-2|TRBV6-1
CASILVGGNYGYTF